The 25 T cell receptor beta chains presented below share a single source sample, sequenced in a study of CD8 T cells in ankylosing spondylitis. General study points: The study identified a TCR beta motif of several highly homologous variants that appeared characteristic of ankylosing spondylitis blood.

For these TCRs, the target antigens are not known. TCRdb redid the calling of the 5' RACE reads with MiXCR, one entry per CDR3 protein. The sample holds 200,000 to 250,000 distinct CDR3 sequences, around 17% seen once. Sequencing used blood, either unsorted or a sorted T cell fraction (not recorded which). The receptors shown here come from a male donor with ankylosing spondylitis.

This chain connects TRBV7-3 to TRBJ2-1; TRBD1 is a possible D gene (6 bases). The CDR3 covers 17 residues. CDR1 is SGHTA and CDR2 is FQGTGA in the germline V gene. V gave up 0 bases and J gave up 5 bases, with 17 bases separating them. CDR3 region: CASSLTRLAGGHNEQFF. In DNA, the CDR3 is TGTGCCAGCAGCTTAACGAGGCTAGCTGGGGGCCACAATGAGCAGTTCTTC.

This clonotype was detected a few times. V is TRBV7-9 and J is TRBJ2-1; 10 nucleotides line up with TRBD2. The V gene end was trimmed by 2 bases and the J gene end by 6 bases; junction bases not matched to a gene: 7. The germline CDR1 and CDR2 sequences are SEHNR and FQNEAQ (reference sequence). This CDR3 is 16 amino acids long. The CDR3 loop reads CASSLLGSGRTNEQFF. CDR3 DNA sequence: TGTGCCAGCAGCTTACTGGGTAGCGGGAGGACCAATGAGCAGTTCTTC. The complete variable domain, with remaining parts taken from reference TRBV7-9 and TRBJ2-1, reads DTGVSQNPRHKITKRGQNVTFRCDPISEHNRLYWYRQTLGQGPEFLTYFQNEAQLEKSRLLSDRFSAERPKGSFSTLEIQRTEQGDSAMYLCASSLLGSGRTNEQFFGPGTRLTVL.

This clonotype came up a few times. J is TRBJ1-1 and V is TRBV29-1; D uncertain. Per germline, CDR1 SQVTM and CDR2 ANQGSEA. V lost 0 bases to trimming and J lost 5 bases, with 16 bases between them. The CDR3 is 15 residues long. The CDR3 reads CSVEEIGEGRTEAFF. DNA for the CDR3: TGCAGCGTTGAAGAGATCGGGGAGGGTCGGACTGAAGCTTTCTTT. Supplemented by reference TRBV29-1 and TRBJ1-1, the full variable domain reads SAVISQKPSRDICQRGTSLTIQCQVDSQVTMMFWYRQQPGQSLTLIATANQGSEATYESGFVIDKFPISRPNLTFSTLTVSNMSPEDSSIYLCSVEEIGEGRTEAFFGQGTRLTVV.

This clonotype was seen a few times. The chain recombines TRBV6-1 with TRBJ2-2; a possible D gene is TRBD1 (5 bases). The germline V and J ends were trimmed by 3 bases and 0 bases, with 11 bases remaining between them. The CDR3 is 16 residues long. Per germline, CDR1 MNHNS and CDR2 SASEGT. The CDR3 DNA sequence: TGTGCCAGCAGTGACATCGACAGCCCGAACACCGGGGAGCTGTTTTTT. Protein sequence: CASSDIDSPNTGELFF.

V usage is TRBV6-4 and J usage is TRBJ2-1; no clear D gene. Trimming left V 2 bases short and J 0 bases short, with 8 bases between. The CDR3 extends over 15 amino acids. Germline V gene sequence: CDR1 MRHNA, CDR2 SNTAGT. In nucleotides, the CDR3 is TGTGCCAGCAGTGACACCCTGAGCTCCTACAATGAGCAGTTCTTC. It codes for CASSDTLSSYNEQFF.

The sample holds a few counts of this clonotype. The chain uses TRBV4-1 and TRBJ2-7; D is possibly TRBD1 (6 bases). Per the germline V gene, CDR1 is MGHRA and CDR2 is YSYEKL. The V gene lost 0 bases and the J gene lost 2 bases, with 11 bases spanning the gap. The CDR3 extends over 15 amino acids. CDR3 bases: TGCGCCAGCAGCCAAGACCCAGGGGACCCCTACGAGCAGTACTTC. Translation: CASSQDPGDPYEQYF.

This chain links TRBV5-6 with TRBJ2-3, with TRBD1 identical over 7 bases. Germline V gene data show CDR1 as SGHDT and CDR2 as YYEEEE. J was trimmed by 3 bases and V by 4 bases; bases with no gene match: 5. CDR3 length: 14 amino acids. CDR3 region: CASSHGTATDTQYF. CDR3 bases: TGTGCCAGCAGCCACGGGACAGCAACAGATACGCAGTATTTT.

A few counts support this clonotype. This chain uses TRBV27 with TRBJ1-4; no reliable D call. CDR3 length: 16 residues. Trimming shortened V by 0 bases and J by 7 bases, and 15 bases separated the two germline ends. Germline V gives CDR1 MNHEY, CDR2 SMNVEV (reference sequence). The CDR3 here is CASSLSAYNKGEKLFF. The CDR3 DNA is TGTGCCAGCAGTTTATCGGCCTACAATAAGGGTGAAAAACTGTTTTTT.

The chain uses TRBV6-1 and TRBJ2-7; D may be TRBD1 (5 bases). Germline lookup yields CDR1 MNHNS and CDR2 SASEGT. Trimming took off 10 bases at V and 0 bases at J, with 16 bases between the two ends. There are 14 residues in the CDR3. The CDR3 sequence: CATELQENSYEQYF. The CDR3, as DNA: TGTGCCACAGAACTACAGGAAAACTCCTACGAGCAGTACTTC.

This clonotype showed up just a few times. V is TRBV11-2 and J is TRBJ2-3, with 7 bases aligning to TRBD2. This CDR3 spans 15 amino acids. Germline V gene sequence: CDR1 SGHAT, CDR2 FQNNGV. V lost 4 bases, J lost 4 bases, and 8 bases stayed unmatched. The CDR3 region has the DNA TGTGCCAGCAGCTCATTGGGAGGGTGGGCAGATACGCAGTATTTT. This gives the protein CASSSLGGWADTQYF.

The chain uses TRBV6-2 or TRBV6-3 and TRBJ2-1; 9 bases agree with TRBD1. CDR1 is MNHEY and CDR2 is SVGEGT in the germline V gene. This CDR3 contains 14 residues. V lost 10 bases, J lost 3 bases, and 7 bases stayed unmatched. The DNA for the CDR3 is TGTGCCACGGGATGGACAGGGGTCTACAATGAGCAGTTCTTC. Protein product: CATGWTGVYNEQFF.

The rearrangement links TRBV7-2 to TRBJ2-7; 11 bases line up with TRBD2. Losses at the gene ends were 5 bases for V and 7 bases for J; bases not matched to a gene: 13. The germline gives CDR1 SGHTA, CDR2 FQGNSA. The CDR3 covers 16 residues. The CDR3 nucleotides read TGTGCCAGCAGCCCCCCGATAGCGGGAGGGCCTCGGGAGCAGTACTTC. This codes for CASSPPIAGGPREQYF.

This clonotype was observed a handful of times. V and J are TRBV11-2 and TRBJ2-2; TRBD2 aligns across 7 bases. Looked up from germline, CDR1 is SGHAT and CDR2 is FQNNGV. V dropped 5 bases and J dropped 6; count of bases not matched to a gene: 3. This CDR3 spans 13 amino acids. CDR3 loop: CASSPGGSGELFF. The CDR3, as DNA: TGTGCCAGCAGCCCCGGGGGGTCCGGGGAGCTGTTTTTT.

With regard to this clonotype: Being one base from a much bigger clone, this may be a read error. The J gene is TRBJ1-1, the V gene TRBV11-2; D is ambiguous. V lost 5 bases and J lost 3, with 4 bases in between. This CDR3 contains 11 residues. The V gene's germline CDR1 is SGHAT and CDR2 FQNNGV. The DNA for the CDR3 is TGTGCCAGCAGCCAACACACTGAAGCTTTCTTT. Its translation: CASSQHTEAFF. Variable domain in full (rest from reference TRBV11-2 and TRBJ1-1): EAGVAQSPRYKIIEKRQSVAFWCNPISGHATLYWYQQILGQGPKLLIQFQNNGVVDDSQLPKDRFSAERLKGVDSTLKIQPAKLEDSAVYLCASSQHTEAFFGQGTRLTVV.

This clonotype appeared a few times. This chain links TRBV4-3 with TRBJ2-1, with TRBD2 matching over 7 bases. Germline lookup yields CDR1 LGHNA and CDR2 YSLEER. Trimming took 4 bases from V and 5 from J; bases not matched to a gene: 14. This CDR3 is built from 17 residues. CDR3 nucleotides: TGCGCCAGCAGCCTTGGAGTGGTCACTAGCGCAAACAATGAGCAGTTCTTC. This gives the protein CASSLGVVTSANNEQFF.

This clonotype was counted a few times. The chain uses TRBV12-3 or TRBV12-4 and TRBJ1-2, with 8 bases that match TRBD1. The CDR3 covers 14 residues. The trim removed 5 bases at V and 6 bases at J, leaving 8 bases unmatched. The CDR3 bases are TGTGCCAGCAGTCAGGGGGCCACGACGGATGGCTACACCTTC. Translated: CASSQGATTDGYTF.

The gene calls are TRBV7-9 and TRBJ1-4; the D is unclear. The CDR3 covers 16 residues. Germline lookup yields CDR1 SEHNR and CDR2 FQNEAQ (reference sequence). V lost 4 bases to trimming and J lost 5 bases, with 17 bases between them. Here the CDR3 DNA reads TGTGCCAGCAGCTCTCCCCGACAAGGGCTAAATGAAAAACTGTTTTTT. This encodes CASSSPRQGLNEKLFF.

This clonotype was recorded at least ten times. The chain couples TRBV4-1 to TRBJ1-2, with TRBD1 matching over 7 bases. CDR3 size: 15 residues. Germline V lookup: CDR1 MGHRA, CDR2 YSYEKL. V was clipped by 0 bases and J by 4 bases; unmatched bases: 5. In DNA, the CDR3 is TGCGCCAGCAGCCAAGAGACAGGGTGGCCCTATGGCTACACCTTC. Its translation: CASSQETGWPYGYTF.

This clonotype was found a few times. The chain uses TRBV15 and TRBJ2-7, with 10 bases lining up with TRBD1. After removal of 1 base from V and 0 bases from J, the junction contained 0 bases not matched to a gene. Germline-derived CDR1 and CDR2 are LNHNV and YYDKDF (reference sequence). The CDR3 covers 15 residues. CDR3 in amino acids: CATSRGQGASYEQYF. The CDR3 coding sequence is TGTGCCACCAGCAGAGGACAGGGGGCCTCCTACGAGCAGTACTTC.

This clonotype was counted a few times. The V call is TRBV27, the J call TRBJ1-4, with D hard to call. This CDR3 contains 13 residues. The germline CDR1 and CDR2 sequences are MNHEY and SMNVEV (reference sequence). Trimming took off 2 bases at V and 6 bases at J, with 7 bases between the two ends. Here the CDR3 DNA reads TGTGCCAGCAGTTTAGACGGGTATGAAAAACTGTTTTTT. This translates into CASSLDGYEKLFF.

This clonotype occurred a few times. The chain has TRBV4-2 and TRBJ1-1; D call uncertain. The CDR3 is made up of 16 amino acids. V was pared by 1 base and J by 2 bases, with 14 bases between. Germline CDR1 and CDR2: LGHNA and YNFKEQ. The CDR3 is CASSQAATGTNTEAFF. CDR3 in DNA: TGTGCCAGCAGCCAAGCTGCGACGGGCACAAACACTGAAGCTTTCTTT.

This clonotype was counted only a few times. The CDR3 DNA reads TGTGCCAGCAGCTTAGACCCGGGTGGAAGCTCCTACGAGCAGTACTTC. Protein sequence: CASSLDPGGSSYEQYF. The chain carries TRBV7-9 and TRBJ2-7; D call uncertain. Trimming removed 1 base from V and 0 bases from J, with 13 bases in between. Germline V gene sequence: CDR1 SEHNR, CDR2 FQNEAQ (reference sequence). This CDR3 is 16 amino acids long.

This clonotype came up a few times. The chain carries TRBV6-7 and TRBJ1-2; D is ambiguous. TRBV6-7 is an ORF, with its function uncertain. The V end was cut by 0 bases, the J end by 2 bases, with 7 bases between. The CDR3 is 14 amino acids. CDR3 DNA sequence: TGTGCCAGCAGTTACTCGGTCAGGAACTATGGCTACACCTTC. Its translation is CASSYSVRNYGYTF.

The chain is built from TRBV6-1 and TRBJ1-2; D is unclear. Germline CDR1 is MNHNS and CDR2 is SASEGT. V lost 5 bases to trimming and J lost 4 bases, with 14 bases between them. This CDR3 spans 14 amino acids. The CDR3 DNA follows: TGTGCCAGCAGTCCGACGGGGATGGGCTATGGCTACACCTTC. Its translation: CASSPTGMGYGYTF.

This clonotype was seen a few times. CDR3 bases: TGTGCCAGCTGGGGTACACTAGCTCCCGATCCGGAGACCCAGTACTTC. It encodes CASWGTLAPDPETQYF. V usage is TRBV11-2 and J usage is TRBJ2-5; the D gene is possibly TRBD2 (6 bases). CDR3 length equals 16 residues. V dropped 8 bases and J dropped 5 bases, with 24 bases sitting between them. The germline V gene encodes CDR1 SGHAT and CDR2 FQNNGV.